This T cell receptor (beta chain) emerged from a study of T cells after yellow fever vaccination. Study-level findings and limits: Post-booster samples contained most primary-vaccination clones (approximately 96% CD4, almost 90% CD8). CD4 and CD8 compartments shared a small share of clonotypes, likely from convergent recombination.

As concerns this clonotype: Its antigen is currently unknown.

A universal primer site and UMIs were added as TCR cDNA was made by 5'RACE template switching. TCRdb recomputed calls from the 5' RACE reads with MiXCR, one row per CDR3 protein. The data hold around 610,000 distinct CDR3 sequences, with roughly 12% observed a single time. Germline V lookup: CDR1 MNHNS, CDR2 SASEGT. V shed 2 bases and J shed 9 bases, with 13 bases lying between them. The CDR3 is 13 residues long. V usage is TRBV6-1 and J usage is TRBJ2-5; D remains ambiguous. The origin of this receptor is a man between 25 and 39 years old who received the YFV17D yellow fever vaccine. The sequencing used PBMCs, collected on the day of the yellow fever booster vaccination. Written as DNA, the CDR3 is TGTGCCAGCAGTGAAATGTACCCTGCGGCCCAGTACTTC. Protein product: CASSEMYPAAQYF.